The source of this T cell receptor (beta chain) is a study of shared clonotypes between healthy human individuals. Study-level information: There were three CD4 naive, three CD4 memory, two CD8 naive and one CD8 memory plates per donor.

The repertoire was sequenced with immunoSEQ multiplex PCR; TCRdb's copy has only in-frame clones and lacks some. Counted here are fewer than 1.8 million clones, 98% occurring once; the ten biggest clones make up over 0.3%. The clonotype originates from a man in his thirties or forties in good health. What was sequenced was naive CD4+ T cells sorted from blood. Subset reported: CD45RA+ positively selected.

The CDR3 region is CASSEAVQGEYEQYF. The CDR3, as DNA: TGTGCCAGCAGTGAAGCGGTCCAGGGAGAGTACGAGCAGTACTTC. The chain uses TRBV6-1 and TRBJ2-7, with D perhaps matching TRBD1 or TRBD2 (5 bases each). The CDR3 has 15 amino acids. The germline gives CDR1 MNHNS, CDR2 SASEGT. The V and J ends lost 0 bases and 4 bases respectively, with 13 bases between them.